The 9 T cell receptor beta chains given below trace back to one sample, sequenced in a study of OX40 agonist ivuxolimab in advanced cancers. Sequenced by immunoSEQ multiplex PCR; TCRdb stores in-frame clones only, minus some. The profile shows tens of thousands of clones, approximately 90% of them singletons. This specimen consisted of CD4+ or CD8+ T cells sorted from blood, obtained in a trial of the OX40 agonist ivuxolimab. Every receptor here comes from an adult with an advanced solid tumor such as melanoma, head and neck, liver or kidney cancer.

The CDR3 spells CASSLLPDTQYF. The CDR3 DNA reads as TGTGCCAGCAGCTTACTACCAGATACGCAGTATTTT. The chain links TRBV7-2 to TRBJ2-3; D not certain. This CDR3 spans 12 amino acids. V lost 2 bases and J 4 bases, leaving 4 bases between the germline ends. Germline V CDR1 and CDR2: SGHTA, FQGNSA.

The V and J genes are TRBV19 and TRBJ1-6; 7 nucleotides agree with TRBD1. The CDR3 spans 14 residues. Trimming cost V 5 bases and J 5 bases; bases outside gene matches: 3. CDR1 and CDR2 from the germline V gene are LNHDA and SQIVND (reference sequence). CDR3 in amino acids: CASSSGTDNSPLHF. The CDR3 coding sequence is TGTGCCAGTAGTTCCGGGACAGATAATTCACCCCTCCACTTT.

The V gene is TRBV5-4, the J gene TRBJ2-6, with a tentative D call TRBD1 (7 bases). The V and J ends lost 1 base and 4 bases respectively, with 12 bases between them. Germline CDR1 is SGHNT and CDR2 is YYREEE (reference sequence). The CDR3 length is 16 residues. The CDR3 spells CASSLPGGSGANVLTF. The CDR3 DNA sequence: TGTGCCAGCAGCTTGCCAGGGGGGTCCGGGGCCAACGTCCTGACTTTC.

This chain links TRBV28 with TRBJ1-1; D unresolved. This CDR3 contains 9 residues. The germline V gene has CDR1 MDHEN and CDR2 SYDVKM. CDR3 in DNA: TGTGCAAGTAGAACTGAAGCTTTCTTT. Its translation is CASRTEAFF.

This clone was observed a few times. The chain employs TRBV15 and TRBJ1-1; the match to TRBD1 covers 7 bases. This CDR3 contains 12 residues. V lost 8 bases and J lost 5; bases outside the gene matches: 5. Germline V gives CDR1 LNHNV, CDR2 YYDKDF (reference sequence). CDR3 protein: CATSPDRTEAFF. Written as DNA, the CDR3 is TGTGCCACCTCCCCGGACAGGACTGAAGCTTTCTTT.

This chain joins TRBV11-1 and TRBJ2-1, with 8 bases fitting TRBD2. The ends lost 0 bases at V and 5 bases at J; junction bases unmatched: 6. This CDR3 is 16 amino acids long. CDR1 is SGHAT, CDR2 FQDESV, per germline (reference sequence). CDR3 nucleotides: TGTGCCAGCAGCTTAGCCCTAGCGGGTGCTAACAATGAGCAGTTCTTC. This encodes CASSLALAGANNEQFF.

The chain combines TRBV5-1 with TRBJ2-3; possible D gene TRBD1, 6 bases. Germline CDR1 reads SGHRS; CDR2 reads YFSETQ. The V end was cut by 4 bases, the J end by 2 bases, with 11 bases between. This CDR3 comprises 14 residues. The CDR3 loop is CASSKDSHTDTQYF. CDR3 coding DNA: TGCGCCAGCAGCAAGGACAGCCACACAGATACGCAGTATTTT.

The V and J genes are TRBV7-2 and TRBJ2-7; 13 nucleotides line up with TRBD2. Germline V gives CDR1 SGHTA, CDR2 FQGNSA. V lost 5 bases to trimming and J lost 7 bases; unmatched junction nucleotides: 14. This CDR3 has 17 amino acids. The CDR3 loop is CASSLGPGLAGPLEQYF. Here the CDR3 DNA reads TGTGCCAGCAGCCTAGGGCCGGGACTAGCGGGGCCCCTGGAGCAGTACTTC.

V usage is TRBV6-1 and J usage is TRBJ2-3; no firm D call. Germline V gene lookup returns CDR1 MNHNS and CDR2 SASEGT. Between the trimmed V and J ends, which lost 3 bases and 6 bases, there was a span of 4 bases. The CDR3 spans 11 residues. The CDR3 nucleotides read TGTGCCAGCAGTGACTTCGATACGCAGTATTTT. As protein: CASSDFDTQYF.